Presented here are 3 T cell receptor beta chains from one specimen sequenced in a study of post-analysis software for immune sequencing data. Points from the study as a whole: A few TRBV segments were significantly more frequent in patients than in controls. TRBV5-6, TRBV5-1 and TRBV20-1 were among these segments.

Their antigens are not known. Researchers reported that TCR beta cDNA libraries carried unique molecular identifiers. TCRdb used MiXCR to reprocess the PCR reads, holding one entry per CDR3 protein. The table lists around 400,000 distinct CDR3 sequences, roughly 30% of them singletons. Sequenced material: blood. The receptor source for this set is a girl between 5 and 17 years old with multiple sclerosis.

The rearrangement uses TRBV7-6 and TRBJ1-1; TRBD1 is a possible D gene (5 bases). Per the germline V gene, CDR1 is SGHVS and CDR2 is FNYEAQ. V shed 3 bases and J shed 2 bases, with 13 bases lying between them. The CDR3 extends over 15 amino acids. In nucleotides, the CDR3 is TGTGCCAGCAGCTTTAAAACAGGTTATAACACTGAAGCTTTCTTT. It codes for CASSFKTGYNTEAFF. The whole variable domain, remainder taken from reference TRBV7-6 and TRBJ1-1, is GAGVSQSPRYKVTKRGQDVALRCDPISGHVSLYWYRQALGQGPEFLTYFNYEAQQDKSGLPNDRFSAERPEGSISTLTIQRTEQRDSAMYRCASSFKTGYNTEAFFGQGTRLTVV.

This clonotype was seen more than once but under ten times. The chain carries TRBV12-3 or TRBV12-4 and TRBJ2-3; 8 bases align to TRBD2. V gave up 5 bases and J gave up 7 bases; unmatched junction bases: 8. The CDR3 totals 14 residues. The CDR3 reads CASSPPPSGYTQYF. CDR3 sequence (DNA): TGTGCCAGCAGTCCCCCCCCTAGCGGGTATACGCAGTATTTT.

This clonotype appeared a few times. This sequence joins TRBV3-1 and TRBJ2-1; unclear D gene. CDR3 length: 16 residues. V was pared by 3 bases and J by 3 bases, with 15 bases between. Germline-derived CDR1 and CDR2 are LGHDT and YNNKEL (reference sequence). CDR3 DNA: TGTGCCAGCAGCCAGGCGGCGGATCTTAGCTACAATGAGCAGTTCTTC. Residues: CASSQAADLSYNEQFF.